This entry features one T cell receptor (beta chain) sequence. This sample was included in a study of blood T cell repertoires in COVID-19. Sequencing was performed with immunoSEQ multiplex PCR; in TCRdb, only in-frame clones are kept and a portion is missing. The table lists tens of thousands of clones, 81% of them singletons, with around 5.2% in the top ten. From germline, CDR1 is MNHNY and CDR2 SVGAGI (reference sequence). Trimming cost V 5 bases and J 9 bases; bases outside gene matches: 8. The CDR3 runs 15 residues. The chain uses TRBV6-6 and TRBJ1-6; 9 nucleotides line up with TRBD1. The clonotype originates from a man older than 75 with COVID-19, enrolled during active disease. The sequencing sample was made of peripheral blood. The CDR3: CASSDPGTGSSPLHF. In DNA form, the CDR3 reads TGTGCCAGCAGTGATCCCGGGACAGGGAGTTCACCCCTCCACTTT.